This T cell receptor (beta chain) was identified in a study of human T cells and chemical hapten exposure. Study-wide context: Weekly administration of diphenylcyclopropenone to the scalp of patients continued throughout the roughly 23-week study.

Between the trimmed V and J ends, which lost 3 bases and 2 bases, there was a span of 18 bases. Germline-derived CDR1 and CDR2 are DFQATT and SNEGSKA (reference sequence). The CDR3 extends over 16 amino acids. Study-level findings and limits: The number of TCRs over 1 in 1000 frequency stayed unchanged after DPC. Alopecia in all donors means immunity may differ from healthy individuals.

This clonotype was picked up many times. The antigen remains undetermined. TCRdb re-analysed the RACE reads in MiXCR, keeping a single row per CDR3 protein. The sample has 60,000 to 80,000 distinct CDR3 sequences, about 6.7% seen once. Time point noted: pre-sensitization, week 0. Treatment given: therapeutic diphenylcyclopropenone sensitization with weekly scalp DPC. This material consisted of whole blood, taken in connection with sensitization to the hapten diphenylcyclopropenone (DPC). V and J are TRBV20-1 and TRBJ2-3; D may be TRBD1 (6 bases). The source is a woman aged 25 to 45 with alopecia areata. Some clones in this sample may be carry-over from other donors' samples. The CDR3 coding sequence is TGCAGTGCTAGTTTTGGGGGCGGATCTAACACAGATACGCAGTATTTT. Translating gives CSASFGGGSNTDTQYF.